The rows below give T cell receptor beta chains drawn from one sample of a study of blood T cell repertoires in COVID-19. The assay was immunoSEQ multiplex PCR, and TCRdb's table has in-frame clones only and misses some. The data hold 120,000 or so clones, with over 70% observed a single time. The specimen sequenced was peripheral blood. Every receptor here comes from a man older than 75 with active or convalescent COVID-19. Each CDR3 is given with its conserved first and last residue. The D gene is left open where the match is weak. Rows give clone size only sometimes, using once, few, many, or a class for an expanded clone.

CDR3 protein: CASGRREETQYF; CDR3 DNA: TGTGCCAGCGGGCGGCGGGAAGAGACCCAGTACTTC; V gene: TRBV7-9; J gene: TRBJ2-5; clone size: NA; D gene: NA
CDR3 protein: CAISDPLLETQYF; CDR3 DNA: TGTGCCATCAGTGACCCCCTACTTGAGACCCAGTACTTC; V gene: TRBV10-3; J gene: TRBJ2-5; clone size: NA; D gene: NA
CDR3 protein: CASSRQGISSGANVLTF; CDR3 DNA: TGTGCCAGCAGCCGACAGGGTATCTCCTCTGGGGCCAACGTCCTGACTTTC; V gene: TRBV5-5; J gene: TRBJ2-6; clone size: NA; D gene: TRBD1
CDR3 protein: CASSPQGIGGTQYF; CDR3 DNA: TGTGCCAGCAGCCCACAGGGGATTGGGGGGACCCAGTACTTC; V gene: TRBV7-2; J gene: TRBJ2-5; clone size: NA; D gene: TRBD1
CDR3 protein: CASSRGGTSSGNTIYF; CDR3 DNA: TGCGCCAGCAGCCGTGGGGGCACAAGCTCTGGAAACACCATATATTTT; V gene: TRBV5-1; J gene: TRBJ1-3; clone size: NA; D gene: NA
CDR3 protein: CASSKGFRGYTF; CDR3 DNA: TGTGCCAGCAGCAAGGGGTTTCGTGGCTACACCTTC; V gene: TRBV7-9; J gene: TRBJ1-2; clone size: NA; D gene: NA
CDR3 protein: CASRPAGQGYYTF; CDR3 DNA: TGTGCCAGCAGACCCGCGGGACAGGGCTACTACACCTTC; V gene: TRBV12-3/TRBV12-4; J gene: TRBJ1-2; clone size: NA; D gene: TRBD1
CDR3 protein: CASQRTGGYEQYF; CDR3 DNA: TGTGCCAGCCAGAGGACAGGGGGCTACGAGCAGTACTTC; V gene: TRBV27; J gene: TRBJ2-7; clone size: NA; D gene: TRBD1
CDR3 protein: CASSPRGGGQPQHF; CDR3 DNA: TGTGCCAGCAGCCCCCGGGGGGGCGGACAGCCCCAGCATTTT; V gene: TRBV7-2; J gene: TRBJ1-5; clone size: NA; D gene: NA
CDR3 protein: CASSQTGESYGYTF; CDR3 DNA: TGTGCCAGCAGCCAAACAGGTGAGAGCTATGGCTACACCTTC; V gene: TRBV11-2; J gene: TRBJ1-2; clone size: NA; D gene: NA
CDR3 protein: CASSENYYGYTF; CDR3 DNA: TGCGCCAGCAGTGAAAACTACTATGGCTACACCTTC; V gene: TRBV10-2; J gene: TRBJ1-2; clone size: once; D gene: NA
CDR3 protein: CAWHLPHEQFF; CDR3 DNA: TGTGCCTGGCACCTACCCCATGAGCAGTTCTTC; V gene: TRBV30; J gene: TRBJ2-1; clone size: NA; D gene: NA
CDR3 protein: CASSLRAGPSSYEQYF; CDR3 DNA: TGTGCCAGCAGCTTACGGGCGGGCCCGAGCTCCTACGAGCAGTACTTC; V gene: TRBV7-2; J gene: TRBJ2-7; clone size: NA; D gene: NA
CDR3 protein: CAISESEEGTGNTIYF; CDR3 DNA: TGTGCCATCAGTGAGTCGGAGGAGGGCACAGGAAACACCATATATTTT; V gene: TRBV10-3; J gene: TRBJ1-3; clone size: NA; D gene: NA
CDR3 protein: CASSPTGATNEKLFF; CDR3 DNA: TGTGCCAGCTCACCAACAGGGGCAACTAATGAAAAACTGTTTTTT; V gene: TRBV18; J gene: TRBJ1-4; clone size: NA; D gene: TRBD1
CDR3 protein: CATSDSGGAGETQYF; CDR3 DNA: TGTGCCACCAGTGATTCAGGGGGCGCCGGGGAGACCCAGTACTTC; V gene: TRBV24-1; J gene: TRBJ2-5; clone size: NA; D gene: TRBD1
CDR3 protein: CASSSGQGRSSQETQYF; CDR3 DNA: TGTGCCAGCAGTTCCGGACAGGGTAGGAGCTCGCAAGAGACCCAGTACTTC; V gene: TRBV28; J gene: TRBJ2-5; clone size: NA; D gene: TRBD1
CDR3 protein: CASSPTGSGTEAFF; CDR3 DNA: TGTGCCAGCAGCCCGACAGGGTCGGGCACTGAAGCTTTCTTT; V gene: TRBV7-2; J gene: TRBJ1-1; clone size: NA; D gene: TRBD1
CDR3 protein: CASSTRAGTNEKLFF; CDR3 DNA: TGTGCCAGCAGTACCAGGGCAGGGACTAATGAAAAACTGTTTTTT; V gene: TRBV27; J gene: TRBJ1-4; clone size: NA; D gene: NA
CDR3 protein: CASSQAALPYGYTF; CDR3 DNA: TGCGCCAGCAGCCAAGCTGCACTCCCCTATGGCTACACCTTC; V gene: TRBV4-1; J gene: TRBJ1-2; clone size: few; D gene: NA
CDR3 protein: CASSATGHPYEQYF; CDR3 DNA: TGTGCCAGCAGTGCCACTGGGCACCCCTACGAGCAGTACTTC; V gene: TRBV9; J gene: TRBJ2-7; clone size: NA; D gene: NA
CDR3 protein: CASSPPAGRDEKLFF; CDR3 DNA: TGTGCCAGCTCACCACCGGCGGGGCGAGATGAAAAACTGTTTTTT; V gene: TRBV18; J gene: TRBJ1-4; clone size: NA; D gene: NA
CDR3 protein: CASSQEGRGRNEQFF; CDR3 DNA: TGCGCCAGCAGCCAAGAGGGAAGGGGTCGGAATGAGCAGTTCTTC; V gene: TRBV4-1; J gene: TRBJ2-1; clone size: NA; D gene: NA
CDR3 protein: CASSTGGSYEQYF; CDR3 DNA: TGCGCCAGCAGTACGGGTGGGTCCTACGAGCAGTACTTC; V gene: TRBV5-1; J gene: TRBJ2-7; clone size: NA; D gene: NA
CDR3 protein: CASRGPPDSPLHF; CDR3 DNA: TGTGCCAGCAGGGGGCCTCCGGATTCACCCCTCCACTTT; V gene: TRBV12-3/TRBV12-4; J gene: TRBJ1-6; clone size: NA; D gene: NA
CDR3 protein: CASSYFSTGELFF; CDR3 DNA: TGTGCCAGCAGTTACTTCAGCACCGGGGAGCTGTTTTTT; V gene: TRBV6-2/TRBV6-3; J gene: TRBJ2-2; clone size: once; D gene: NA
CDR3 protein: CASSPASGAAVDEQFF; CDR3 DNA: TGTGCCAGCAGCCCGGCTAGCGGGGCCGCGGTCGATGAGCAGTTCTTC; V gene: TRBV7-2; J gene: TRBJ2-1; clone size: once; D gene: TRBD2
CDR3 protein: CASSQSREAKNIQYF; CDR3 DNA: TGCGCCAGCAGCCAATCCCGGGAAGCCAAAAACATTCAGTACTTC; V gene: TRBV4-3; J gene: TRBJ2-4; clone size: NA; D gene: NA
CDR3 protein: CASSRAGNQPQHF; CDR3 DNA: TGTGCCAGCAGTCGGGCGGGAAATCAGCCCCAGCATTTT; V gene: TRBV2; J gene: TRBJ1-5; clone size: few; D gene: NA
CDR3 protein: CASSPDSGNTIYF; CDR3 DNA: TGCGCCAGCAGCCCAGACAGTGGAAACACCATATATTTT; V gene: TRBV5-1; J gene: TRBJ1-3; clone size: NA; D gene: NA
CDR3 protein: CASSHGGSSSYEQYF; CDR3 DNA: TGTGCCAGCAGCCACGGGGGGTCTAGCTCCTACGAGCAGTACTTC; V gene: TRBV5-4; J gene: TRBJ2-7; clone size: NA; D gene: TRBD2
CDR3 protein: CASRADDSPLHF; CDR3 DNA: TGTGCCAGCAGAGCCGATGATTCACCCCTCCACTTT; V gene: TRBV2; J gene: TRBJ1-6; clone size: NA; D gene: NA
CDR3 protein: CASSLAGKDTQYF; CDR3 DNA: TGCGCCAGCAGCTTGGCAGGGAAAGATACGCAGTATTTT; V gene: TRBV5-1; J gene: TRBJ2-3; clone size: NA; D gene: NA
CDR3 protein: CASTGGLSEKLFF; CDR3 DNA: TGTGCCAGCACGGGGGGCCTAAGTGAAAAACTGTTTTTT; V gene: TRBV6-4; J gene: TRBJ1-4; clone size: NA; D gene: NA
CDR3 protein: CAISETDRVYNEQFF; CDR3 DNA: TGTGCCATCAGTGAGACGGACAGGGTGTACAATGAGCAGTTCTTC; V gene: TRBV10-3; J gene: TRBJ2-1; clone size: NA; D gene: TRBD1
CDR3 protein: CASSQLREGTEAFF; CDR3 DNA: TGTGCCAGCAGCCAACTCAGGGAGGGCACTGAAGCTTTCTTT; V gene: TRBV3-1/TRBV3-2; J gene: TRBJ1-1; clone size: NA; D gene: NA
CDR3 protein: CASSPAKTGGGETQYF; CDR3 DNA: TGCGCCAGCAGCCCTGCAAAGACAGGGGGCGGAGAGACCCAGTACTTC; V gene: TRBV5-1; J gene: TRBJ2-5; clone size: NA; D gene: TRBD1
CDR3 protein: CAWSSQGDREKLFF; CDR3 DNA: TGTGCCTGGAGCTCACAGGGGGATCGGGAAAAACTGTTTTTT; V gene: TRBV30; J gene: TRBJ1-4; clone size: NA; D gene: TRBD1
CDR3 protein: CASSVEGLAKDTQYF; CDR3 DNA: TGTGCCAGCAGCGTAGAGGGGCTAGCGAAAGATACGCAGTATTTT; V gene: TRBV9; J gene: TRBJ2-3; clone size: few; D gene: NA
CDR3 protein: CASSRDSTYEQYF; CDR3 DNA: TGCGCCAGCAGCCGGGACTCCACGTACGAGCAGTACTTC; V gene: TRBV5-1; J gene: TRBJ2-7; clone size: NA; D gene: NA
CDR3 protein: CASILSPGQGFYEQYF; CDR3 DNA: TGTGCCAGCATTCTCTCGCCGGGACAGGGGTTTTACGAGCAGTACTTC; V gene: TRBV9; J gene: TRBJ2-7; clone size: NA; D gene: TRBD1
CDR3 protein: CASSVDRETEAFF; CDR3 DNA: TGTGCCAGCAGTGTGGACAGGGAGACTGAAGCTTTCTTT; V gene: TRBV2; J gene: TRBJ1-1; clone size: NA; D gene: TRBD1
CDR3 protein: CASSPGVAQPQHF; CDR3 DNA: TGTGCCAGCAGTCCAGGGGTTGCCCAGCCCCAGCATTTT; V gene: TRBV12-3/TRBV12-4; J gene: TRBJ1-5; clone size: NA; D gene: NA
CDR3 protein: CASSVRREVDGTQYF; CDR3 DNA: TGTGCCAGCAGCGTCCGGAGGGAGGTTGACGGGACCCAGTACTTC; V gene: TRBV28; J gene: TRBJ2-5; clone size: NA; D gene: NA
CDR3 protein: CAISGTENYNEQFF; CDR3 DNA: TGTGCCATCAGCGGAACAGAGAACTACAATGAGCAGTTCTTC; V gene: TRBV10-3; J gene: TRBJ2-1; clone size: once; D gene: NA
CDR3 protein: CASSRDSYNEQFF; CDR3 DNA: TGTGCCAGCAGCCGCGACAGCTACAATGAGCAGTTCTTC; V gene: TRBV2; J gene: TRBJ2-1; clone size: NA; D gene: NA
CDR3 protein: CASSFQAGGTETQYF; CDR3 DNA: TGTGCTAGCAGCTTCCAGGCAGGGGGCACTGAGACCCAGTACTTC; V gene: TRBV7-7; J gene: TRBJ2-5; clone size: NA; D gene: TRBD1
CDR3 protein: CASSQVFWVSGGKDEQFF; CDR3 DNA: TGTGCCAGCAGCCAAGTGTTTTGGGTAAGCGGGGGGAAAGATGAGCAGTTCTTC; V gene: TRBV3-1/TRBV3-2; J gene: TRBJ2-1; clone size: NA; D gene: TRBD2
CDR3 protein: CASSQDMRGEGFF; CDR3 DNA: TGTGCCAGCAGCCAAGATATGCGGGGGGAGGGGTTCTTC; V gene: TRBV14; J gene: TRBJ2-1; clone size: NA; D gene: TRBD2
CDR3 protein: CASSPGEEEAFF; CDR3 DNA: TGCGCCAGCAGCCCCGGAGAGGAGGAAGCTTTCTTT; V gene: TRBV4-3; J gene: TRBJ1-1; clone size: NA; D gene: NA
CDR3 protein: CSVGTTRGSGYTF; CDR3 DNA: TGCAGCGTTGGTACTACCAGGGGGAGCGGCTACACCTTC; V gene: TRBV29-1; J gene: TRBJ1-2; clone size: few; D gene: TRBD1
CDR3 protein: CASSLIQYNSPLHF; CDR3 DNA: TGTGCCAGCAGCTTGATCCAATATAATTCACCCCTCCACTTT; V gene: TRBV5-6; J gene: TRBJ1-6; clone size: NA; D gene: NA
CDR3 protein: CSVASGGTSKGQFF; CDR3 DNA: TGCAGCGTAGCTAGCGGGGGGACCTCGAAGGGGCAGTTCTTC; V gene: TRBV29-1; J gene: TRBJ2-1; clone size: NA; D gene: TRBD2